One and the same sample provided the 27 T cell receptor beta chains below, sequenced in a study of cytomegalovirus exposure and HLA in healthy donors. Clones were sequenced by immunoSEQ multiplex PCR, and TCRdb holds only the in-frame ones, with some missing. Here the sample spans 50,000 to 80,000 clones, 75% to 90% being singletons. Sequenced: PBMCs. These receptors were obtained from a young woman in good health and CMV-seronegative.

This chain uses TRBV6-4 with TRBJ2-7; D is unresolved. CDR3 size: 14 residues. V was trimmed by 9 bases and J by 0 bases, leaving 15 bases between them. The germline gives CDR1 MRHNA, CDR2 SNTAGT. DNA of the CDR3: TGTGCCAGGGAACACTGGTGGAGCTCCTACGAGCAGTACTTC. As protein: CAREHWWSSYEQYF.

This clone has only one observation. The chain recombines TRBV6-6 with TRBJ1-3; D perhaps matches TRBD1 (5 bases). CDR3 size: 14 residues. V lost 8 bases, J lost 0 bases, and 11 bases lay in between. Germline CDR1 and CDR2: MNHNY and SVGAGI (reference sequence). This CDR3 reads CASGGGSSGNTIYF. CDR3 coding DNA: TGTGCCAGCGGGGGGGGAAGCTCTGGAAACACCATATATTTT.

CDR3 DNA sequence: TGTGCCAGCAGCTTAGTGGGGTCGGGACAGAGCTCTGGAAACACCATATATTTT. Residues: CASSLVGSGQSSGNTIYF. The chain employs TRBV7-2 and TRBJ1-3; 7 nucleotides align to TRBD1. V gave up 1 base and J gave up 0 bases; unmatched junction bases: 9. The CDR3 covers 18 residues. Germline V gene lookup returns CDR1 SGHTA and CDR2 FQGNSA.

The rearrangement uses TRBV6-1 and TRBJ2-7; maybe TRBD2 (6 bases). Per germline, CDR1 MNHNS and CDR2 SASEGT. This CDR3 spans 14 amino acids. Trimming stripped 6 bases from V and 6 bases from J, with 18 bases between. The CDR3 is CASSALTEGGEQYF. The CDR3 nucleotides are TGTGCCAGCAGCGCACTCACGGAGGGTGGCGAGCAGTACTTC.

The chain uses TRBV6-5 and TRBJ1-2; no clear D gene. The germline V and J ends were trimmed by 2 bases and 2 bases, with 6 bases remaining between them. The germline CDR1 and CDR2 sequences are MNHEY and SVGAGI. The CDR3 extends over 13 amino acids. CDR3 DNA: TGTGCCAGCAGTTACGGAGAAAACTATGGCTACACCTTC. Amino acid sequence: CASSYGENYGYTF.

The V call is TRBV7-3, the J call TRBJ2-1; 7 bases agree with TRBD2. The CDR3 length is 14 residues. Unmatched junction bases numbered 7, after V lost 1 base and J lost 10 bases. Germline loops: CDR1 SGHTA, CDR2 FQGTGA. CDR3 residues: CASSLISREGEQFF. The CDR3 DNA sequence: TGTGCCAGCAGCTTAATATCCAGGGAGGGCGAGCAGTTCTTC.

This clone was counted a single time. The chain recombines TRBV6-1 with TRBJ1-1, with 8 bases aligning to TRBD1. CDR3 length: 15 amino acids. Germline-derived CDR1 and CDR2 are MNHNS and SASEGT. V was clipped by 5 bases and J by 5 bases; unmatched bases: 10. The CDR3 sequence is CASSPGTGRGTEAFF. CDR3 nucleotide sequence: TGTGCCAGCAGTCCCGGGACAGGCCGGGGGACTGAAGCTTTCTTT.

V usage is TRBV9 and J usage is TRBJ1-1, with D hard to call. Between the trimmed V and J ends, which lost 0 bases and 3 bases, there was a span of 12 bases. There are 15 residues in the CDR3. Germline V CDR1 and CDR2: SGDLS, YYNGEE. The CDR3, as DNA: TGTGCCAGCAGCGTAGAACTCACAGCCTACACTGAAGCTTTCTTT. Protein: CASSVELTAYTEAFF.

V is TRBV29-1 and J is TRBJ1-2, with TRBD1 matching 11 bases. The CDR3 totals 15 residues. CDR1 is SQVTM and CDR2 is ANQGSEA in the germline V gene. Losses at the gene ends were 6 bases for V and 4 bases for J; bases not matched to a gene: 10. CDR3 in amino acids: CSVVTGTGGGYGYTF. The DNA for the CDR3 is TGCAGCGTCGTTACCGGGACAGGGGGGGGCTATGGCTACACCTTC. The whole variable domain, remainder taken from reference TRBV29-1 and TRBJ1-2, is SAVISQKPSRDICQRGTSLTIQCQVDSQVTMMFWYRQQPGQSLTLIATANQGSEATYESGFVIDKFPISRPNLTFSTLTVSNMSPEDSSIYLCSVVTGTGGGYGYTFGSGTRLTVV.

This chain uses TRBV6-4 with TRBJ2-3, with 10 bases lining up with TRBD2. Germline V gene data show CDR1 as MRHNA and CDR2 as SNTAGT. The CDR3 is made up of 16 amino acids. V dropped 3 bases and J dropped 0; count of bases not matched to a gene: 3. The CDR3: CASSELTSGSTDTQYF. The CDR3 coding sequence is TGTGCCAGCAGTGAGTTGACTAGCGGGAGCACAGATACGCAGTATTTT.

The chain couples TRBV4-1 to TRBJ2-5; D is possibly TRBD2 (5 bases). The CDR3 length is 18 residues. Per the germline V gene, CDR1 is MGHRA and CDR2 is YSYEKL. V was pared by 0 bases and J by 5 bases, with 22 bases between. For the CDR3, the DNA is TGCGCCAGCAGCCAAGATCCGGTGGGAGTAAGATCAGTCGAGACCCAGTACTTC. This gives the protein CASSQDPVGVRSVETQYF.

In this sample, this clone turned up once. The chain employs TRBV28 and TRBJ1-4, with a possible D match to TRBD1 (5 bases). The CDR3 is 15 residues long. V was clipped by 5 bases and J by 3 bases, with 13 bases between them. The germline gives CDR1 MDHEN, CDR2 SYDVKM. The DNA for the CDR3 is TGTGCCAGCAGTCCGGGGGATAGACCTAATGAAAAACTGTTTTTT. Its protein product is CASSPGDRPNEKLFF.

The chain combines TRBV6-5 with TRBJ2-3, with D hard to call. Germline CDR1 reads MNHEY; CDR2 reads SVGAGI. V was cut by 4 bases and J by 5 bases, with 4 bases left in between. The CDR3 totals 11 residues. In DNA form, the CDR3 reads TGTGCCAGCAGTTCGTTAGATACGCAGTATTTT. Its translation is CASSSLDTQYF.

V is TRBV9 and J is TRBJ2-5; 9 nucleotides agree with TRBD2. The germline V gene has CDR1 SGDLS and CDR2 YYNGEE. This CDR3 region has 16 residues. The V and J ends lost 4 bases and 5 bases, in that order; junction bases with no gene match: 12. CDR3 region: CASSPLVGTSLETQYF. The CDR3 DNA reads as TGTGCCAGCAGCCCCCTCGTCGGGACTAGCCTGGAGACCCAGTACTTC. Supplemented by reference TRBV9 and TRBJ2-5, the full variable domain reads DSGVTQTPKHLITATGQRVTLRCSPRSGDLSVYWYQQSLDQGLQFLIQYYNGEERAKGNILERFSAQQFPDLHSELNLSSLELGDSALYFCASSPLVGTSLETQYFGPGTRLLVL.

The genes are TRBV6-5 and TRBJ1-1, with unresolved D. The CDR3 loop spans 14 amino acids. Trimming cost V 4 bases and J 4 bases, with 13 bases left between them. The germline gives CDR1 MNHEY, CDR2 SVGAGI. The CDR3 nucleotides read TGTGCCAGCAGTTGGGCGGGTGCTGGCACTGAAGCTTTCTTT. This translates into CASSWAGAGTEAFF.

The chain recombines TRBV18 with TRBJ2-5; 15 bases match TRBD2. The CDR3 is made up of 17 amino acids. After removal of 4 bases from V and 5 bases from J, the junction contained 8 bases not matched to a gene. Germline CDR1 reads KGHSH; CDR2 reads LQKENI. CDR3 sequence reads: CASSLKGLAGGSETQYF. The CDR3, as DNA: TGTGCCAGCTCACTTAAGGGACTAGCGGGAGGTTCTGAGACCCAGTACTTC.

This chain connects TRBV19 to TRBJ1-5; 10 bases agree with TRBD1. Trimming cost V 1 base and J 1 base; bases outside gene matches: 4. CDR3 length: 17 amino acids. Germline assignment: CDR1 LNHDA and CDR2 SQIVND (reference sequence). The CDR3 bases are TGTGCCAGTAGTATAGTGGGGACAGGGGTCAGCAATCAGCCCCAGCATTTT. Translated, it gives CASSIVGTGVSNQPQHF.

The rearrangement joins TRBV4-1 to TRBJ1-2; D not resolved. V was shortened by 0 bases and J by 7 bases, with 15 bases between the two germline ends. The CDR3 runs to 15 residues. CDR1 and CDR2 from the germline V gene are MGHRA and YSYEKL. CDR3 in amino acids: CASSQDLQRLFGYTF. The CDR3 region has the DNA TGCGCCAGCAGCCAAGACCTCCAGAGACTTTTTGGCTACACCTTC.

This clone was detected once. The chain uses TRBV6-5 and TRBJ1-1; D call uncertain. The CDR3 runs 14 residues. Trimming took 0 bases from V and 1 from J, leaving 6 bases between them. The germline V gene has CDR1 MNHEY and CDR2 SVGAGI. The CDR3 loop reads CASSYSQPNTEAFF. DNA for the CDR3: TGTGCCAGCAGTTACTCACAGCCGAACACTGAAGCTTTCTTT.

As DNA, the CDR3 is TGCAGCGTTGGTGGATCCGGGGGGTACGAGCAGTACTTC. Its translation: CSVGGSGGYEQYF. The gene calls are TRBV29-1 and TRBJ2-7, with TRBD2 identical over 7 bases. Looked up from germline, CDR1 is SQVTM and CDR2 is ANQGSEA. Trimming cost V 4 bases and J 4 bases; bases outside gene matches: 7. The CDR3 is made up of 13 amino acids.

The chain employs TRBV10-3 and TRBJ2-3; 7 nucleotides line up with TRBD1. The CDR3 is 15 residues long. V lost 4 bases and J lost 6; bases outside the gene matches: 10. Germline CDR1 is ENHRY and CDR2 is SYGVKD. The CDR3 reads CAISGQGPGPDTQYF. The CDR3 nucleotides are TGTGCCATCAGTGGACAGGGCCCGGGCCCGGATACGCAGTATTTT.

This clone came up a few times. The DNA of the CDR3 is TGTGCCAGCAGCTTAGCGGGAGCGTGGACCGGGGAGCTGTTTTTT. Translating it yields CASSLAGAWTGELFF. The rearrangement links TRBV11-2 to TRBJ2-2; tentative D call: TRBD2 (6 bases). Between the trimmed V and J ends, which lost 1 base and 5 bases, there was a span of 11 bases. Per germline, CDR1 SGHAT and CDR2 FQNNGV. The CDR3 has 15 amino acids.

This chain connects TRBV6-5 to TRBJ1-2, with TRBD1 matching 9 bases. Germline V gene lookup returns CDR1 MNHEY and CDR2 SVGAGI. The CDR3 is 14 residues long. J lost 4 bases, V lost 4 bases, and 4 bases had no gene match. The CDR3 sequence is CASSSGTGIYGYTF. The DNA for the CDR3 is TGTGCCAGCAGTTCCGGGACAGGGATCTATGGCTACACCTTC.

The genes are TRBV2 and TRBJ2-1, with TRBD2 as a possible D gene (6 bases). This CDR3 has 16 residues. Germline lookup yields CDR1 SNHLY and CDR2 FYNNEI. The V end lost 4 bases, the J end lost 9 bases, and 22 bases lay between the germline ends. CDR3 DNA: TGTGCCAGCAGTGTGGAGGGCAGAGCTTTGAGCAGTGAGCAGTTCTTC. The encoded protein is CASSVEGRALSSEQFF.

The chain links TRBV7-8 to TRBJ2-3; 8 bases line up with TRBD2. The CDR3 runs 16 residues. From germline, CDR1 is SGHVS and CDR2 FQNEAQ. V dropped 5 bases and J dropped 3; count of bases not matched to a gene: 10. The CDR3 bases are TGTGCCAGCAGCGCAGGAGCCGGGACTAGAACAGATACGCAGTATTTT. Translating gives CASSAGAGTRTDTQYF.

This chain uses TRBV19 with TRBJ1-1, with 7 bases lining up with TRBD1. The CDR3 length is 16 residues. Germline CDR1 is LNHDA and CDR2 is SQIVND (reference sequence). The V segment lost 3 bases and the J segment 6 bases; nucleotides outside the gene matches: 13. CDR3 in amino acids: CASSINSRGHSAEAFF. The CDR3 nucleotides are TGTGCCAGTAGTATCAATTCTAGGGGGCATTCCGCTGAAGCTTTCTTT.

This clone is a singleton in its sample. The rearrangement uses TRBV7-9 and TRBJ1-1, with D tentatively TRBD1 (5 bases). The CDR3 contains 14 residues. Germline assignment: CDR1 SEHNR and CDR2 FQNEAQ (reference sequence). V lost 2 bases and J lost 0, with 7 bases in between. CDR3 sequence: CASSLTGVNTEAFF. CDR3 sequence (DNA): TGTGCCAGCAGCTTAACAGGAGTGAACACTGAAGCTTTCTTT.